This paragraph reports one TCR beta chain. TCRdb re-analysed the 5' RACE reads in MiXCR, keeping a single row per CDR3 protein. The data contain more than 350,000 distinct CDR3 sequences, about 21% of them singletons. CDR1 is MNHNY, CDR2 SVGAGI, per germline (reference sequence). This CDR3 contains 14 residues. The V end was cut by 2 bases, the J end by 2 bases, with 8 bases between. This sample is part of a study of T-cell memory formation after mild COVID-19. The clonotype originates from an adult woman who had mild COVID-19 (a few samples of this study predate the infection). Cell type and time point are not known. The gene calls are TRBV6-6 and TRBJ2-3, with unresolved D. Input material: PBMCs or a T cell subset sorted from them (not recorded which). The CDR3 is CASSYGMNTDTQYF. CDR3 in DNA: TGTGCCAGCAGTTACGGGATGAACACAGATACGCAGTATTTT.